This T cell receptor beta chain was captured in a study of cytomegalovirus exposure and HLA in healthy donors (dated by TCRdb to 2015 to 2018). Regarding the complete study: In an earlier analysis of 550 to 750 of the donors, approximately 300 Gb of sequence data and 117 million unique TCR beta sequences from about 190 million T cells were reported. An early release covering about 600 HLA-typed donors comprised around 300 gigabases of sequencing data and roughly 85 million unique TCR sequences. Of the 398 genotyped donors, approximately 82% fell in the genetic ancestry cluster associated with self-reported Caucasian donors. The study was designed to test whether signatures of past pathogen exposure could be identified by cataloging public T cell receptors. The study used immunosequencing to profile the T cell repertoires of around 600 subjects and linked those repertoires to cytomegalovirus serostatus. In addition to the first cohort of 650 to 800 subjects, a separate validation cohort of 100 to 150 different subjects was used. High-throughput TCR immunosequencing, statistical association of individual TCRs with disease status, and machine learning were combined to predict cytomegalovirus infection status. In a later analysis, previously published TCR beta repertoires from fewer than 750 donors were re-analyzed and high-resolution HLA genotyping was added so that TCR occurrence patterns could be studied. In the later analysis, no new phenotypic data were used to find candidate immune exposures; instead, reliance was placed on TCR beta sequences and their occurrence across donors. To decide whether each TCR beta V gene segment behaved as functional or pseudogenic, an earlier analysis of over 500 of the donors relied on high-throughput TCR beta sequencing. Alongside the repertoire data, information on donor age, sex, ethnicity and CMV serostatus was compiled. A later genetic analysis used genome-wide SNP genotypes for about three fifths of the 666 donors, treating that subset as a discovery cohort. Every repertoire in the discovery cohort had been generated on one and the same sequencing platform. Both class I and class II loci were covered by HLA typing, at four-digit resolution. The number of donors typed differed by locus, with roughly 620-630 for A, B, C, DRB1 and DQB1, around 500 for DQA1, about 610 for DPA1, and some 470 for DPB1. Roughly 5 DR-DQ haplotypes were handled as single units for association and clustering, since linkage in the cohort was strong. On average, roughly 240,000 unique TCR beta nucleotide sequences were sequenced per donor among several hundred genotyped donors of the cohort, with roughly 18% of those sequences being non-productive.

Here is what the overall study found, with its caveats: When HLA alleles, especially DR and DQ, strongly co-occurred, TCR associations were difficult to assign to individual alleles. V-gene and J-gene trimming of TCR beta chains was associated with a missense DCLRE1C variant in a later genetic analysis, and the association was replicated in an independent cohort. Most TCR sequences were observed very rarely across donors, whereas some public TCRs were present in many individuals. A few of the identified cytomegalovirus-associated TCR beta chains were confirmed in vitro to be specific for cytomegalovirus antigens. Because counts were too low, seventeen rarely observed V segments, including chromosome 9 orphons, were excluded from the earlier analysis of several hundred of the donors. In a later genetic analysis, fewer N-insertions in productive TCRs were reported among donors in an Asian-associated ancestry cluster than the roughly 700-donor mean. Cytomegalovirus status was reported to be diagnosed by the classifier with high specificity and sensitivity in both the original and validation cohorts. The cohort was sequenced for TCR beta chains only, and without alpha or paired-chain data the features that could be detected were limited. Linkage disequilibrium might explain the correlated functional status among segregating V segments, but an unknown experimental factor could not be ruled out. According to a later analysis, TCR association rates differed among HLA loci, with DRB1 alleles showing the most associated TCRs and HLA-C alleles showing the fewest. Because some donors lacked HLA typing at each locus, the association tests relied only on the typed subset. A further reported finding was that TCR beta sequences accurately predicted the HLA-A and HLA-B alleles for most subjects in the first cohort. Presence/absence analyses assumed roughly uniform sequencing depth across donors, an assumption that may not hold. In a later analysis, HLA-associated TCR beta chains showed more clonal expansion and lower generation probabilities than non-associated chains that were equally common. The sequencing pipeline was judged likely to have produced a cluster of highly shared sequence variants as a technical artifact. A later analysis found that most CMV-associated TCR beta chains appeared HLA-restricted, with HLA associations seemingly driven largely by CMV exposure. An earlier analysis of roughly 570 of the donors showed that most TCR beta V segments appeared in productive rearrangements either about 87% or about 30% of the time, which broadly matched IMGT annotations. The only immune exposure information available for the cohort was CMV serostatus. According to a later analysis, parvovirus B19, influenza, CMV and Epstein-Barr virus appeared linked to several top co-occurrence clusters. According to the authors, the approach could potentially be generalized to other disease states and immunological phenotypes. At a false discovery rate of 0.05, a later analysis linked 16,951 TCR beta sequences to specific HLA alleles. In the study, around 150 TCR beta chains were listed as associated with cytomegalovirus.

The cohort was made up of approximately 700 healthy bone marrow donors. At the time of sampling, all cohort members were nominally healthy, though unrecorded immune exposures were likely present. The donor tested CMV seropositive, placing the donor among the 289 seropositive members of the cohort. A peripheral blood sample was collected from each donor, and TCR beta sequencing was performed on peripheral blood mononuclear cells. The Qiagen DNeasy Blood Extraction Kit was used to extract genomic DNA from the blood cell samples. A word on this clone: Its antigen is not yet known. Germline is not matched at one junction end, which may reflect a read error.

Library generation was performed with the immunoSEQ multiplex PCR assay. For the multiplex PCR, a mixture combining 60 forward primers for TCR Vbeta segments and 13 reverse primers for TCR Jbeta segments was used. The CDR3 region of rearranged TCR beta genes was amplified from genomic DNA by a multiplex PCR assay. On the Illumina HiSeq System, the amplified TCR beta libraries were sequenced as 87-base-pair reads. The study's own analysis went as follows. Across the 500 to 850 repertoires, a later analysis counted tens of millions of unique TCR beta chains, about 10 million of which were shared by at least two donors. To remove PCR and sequencing errors, raw reads were error-corrected and collapsed into unique sequences using a nearest-neighbor algorithm that merged closely related sequences. CDR3 sequences were aligned to IMGT reference sequences to assign V, D and J gene segments. For a sequence to be retained, at least a six-nucleotide match to both a V gene segment and a J gene segment was required. A rearrangement counted as productive if the CDR3 had no stop codons and remained in frame with V and J, and every other rearrangement counted as non-productive. Following IMGT convention, CDR3 was defined as the stretch from the second conserved V-encoded cysteine up to the conserved J-encoded phenylalanine. In an earlier analysis of around 600 of the donors, sequences lacking an unambiguous match to a single V gene segment were excluded. In an earlier analysis of approximately 500 of the donors, a V segment was called functional when productive rearrangements were above 56.7%, and segregating when the standard deviation between donors exceeded 5%. To diagnose cytomegalovirus status from the catalog of TCR beta chain sequences, a statistical classification framework was built. In a later analysis, V and J genes were assigned by comparing TCR nucleotide sequences against IMGT/GENE-DB human TR gene sequences. Using the TCRdist pipeline, a later analysis assigned CDR3 sequences along with most-parsimonious VDJ recombination scenarios. A later analysis defined each TCR beta chain by its CDR3 amino acid sequence plus V-gene family, and excluded reads lacking a unique V-gene family. In a later analysis, several hundred highly shared, low-generation-probability nucleotide sequences were removed to address suspected cross-contamination and a sequencing artifact. In a later analysis, a clonal expansion index for each public chain was calculated from normalized within-repertoire ranks of inferred template counts. In a later analysis, generation probabilities were computed with a VDJ recombination model fitted to out-of-frame rearrangements, and the resulting probabilities were checked against IGoR. Hypergeometric tests were used in a later analysis to score TCR-TCR, TCR-HLA and TCR-CMV co-occurrence, with a repertoire-size bias correction applied to the TCR pairs. A later analysis estimated false discovery rates by permuting HLA or CMV assignments 20 times. In a later analysis, co-occurring TCRs were grouped using DBSCAN, with TCRdist sequence similarity added in when clustering inside HLA-allele-positive subsets. Repertoires with fewer than 30,000 or more than 120,000 public chains were left out of co-occurrence clustering, as were four to six repertoires with anomalous nucleotide sharing. TCRdb limited this immuneACCESS table to in-frame rearrangements with V and J called. A share of clones is missing; checked studies link under half to unresolved V genes, and the rest is unexplained. V and J calls and clone size come straight from that table; D and trimming were deduced from the DNA. Across this sample there are 100,000 or so clones, with around 75% seen only once. The ten largest clones take up 6.9% of the sample.

The sequenced sample consisted of PBMCs. The receptor comes from a man aged 30 to 45 in good health and CMV-seropositive.

The nucleotides read TGTGCCAGCAGTTCTCCCGGGATCGAGCTCTTC. Translated, it gives CASSSPGIELF. The sequence is built from TRBV2 and TRBJ2-1; D gene: possibly TRBD2, on 5 matching bases. In the germline V gene, CDR1 corresponds to SNHLY and CDR2 to FYNNEI. Measured from the cysteine to the phenylalanine, the CDR3 is 11 residues long. CDR3 DNA only is kept here, 33 bases in frame from base 1.